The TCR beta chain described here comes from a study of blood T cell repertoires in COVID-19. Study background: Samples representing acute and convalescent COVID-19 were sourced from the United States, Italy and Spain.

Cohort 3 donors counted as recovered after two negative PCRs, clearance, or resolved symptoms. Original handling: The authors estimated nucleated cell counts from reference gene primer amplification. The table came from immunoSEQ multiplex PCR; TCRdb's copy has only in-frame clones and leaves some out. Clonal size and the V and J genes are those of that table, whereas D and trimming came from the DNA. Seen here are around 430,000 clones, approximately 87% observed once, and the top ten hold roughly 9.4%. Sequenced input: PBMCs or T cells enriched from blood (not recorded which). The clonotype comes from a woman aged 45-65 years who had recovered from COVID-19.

This CDR3 is CASSTKNSGGRLYEQYF. Here the CDR3 DNA reads TGTGCCAGCAGCACGAAGAACAGCGGGGGGCGTCTTTACGAGCAGTACTTC. V is TRBV7-2 and J is TRBJ2-7, with TRBD2 matching 9 bases. This CDR3 spans 17 amino acids. Germline loops: CDR1 SGHTA, CDR2 FQGNSA. Trimming at V came to 5 bases and at J to 4 bases, leaving 15 bases not matched to a gene.